These 24 T cell receptor beta chains were all obtained from the same sample, sequenced in a study of technical replicates of blood from a few donors. Profiled with immunoSEQ multiplex PCR; TCRdb holds only in-frame clones, not every one. The repertoire consists of about 81,000 clones, with approximately 95% occurring once and the leading ten covering 0.36%. Sequences were obtained from T cells isolated from PBMCs. The source is a human donor in good health.

The rearrangement uses TRBV29-1 and TRBJ1-1; TRBD1 matches 7 bases. The V gene's germline CDR1 is SQVTM and CDR2 ANQGSEA. The junction had 9 bases not matched to a gene; V was cut back by 4 bases and J by 4 bases. This CDR3 has 14 residues. CDR3 amino acids: CSVVYPGGSTEAFF. As DNA, the CDR3 is TGCAGCGTTGTCTATCCAGGGGGGAGCACTGAAGCTTTCTTT. The full variable domain, rest sourced from reference TRBV29-1 and TRBJ1-1, is SAVISQKPSRDICQRGTSLTIQCQVDSQVTMMFWYRQQPGQSLTLIATANQGSEATYESGFVIDKFPISRPNLTFSTLTVSNMSPEDSSIYLCSVVYPGGSTEAFFGQGTRLTVV.

The rearrangement uses TRBV5-1 and TRBJ2-7; 10 nucleotides align to TRBD1. The CDR3 is 15 amino acids. CDR1 and CDR2 from the germline V gene are SGHRS and YFSETQ. V shed 3 bases and J 4 bases; nucleotides not matched to a gene: 7. CDR3 in amino acids: CASSSAGTGAYEQYF. CDR3 coding DNA: TGCGCCAGCAGCTCAGCCGGGACAGGGGCTTACGAGCAGTACTTC.

The chain joins TRBV10-1 to TRBJ2-3; 12 bases fit TRBD2. Losses at the gene ends were 2 bases for V and 0 bases for J; bases not matched to a gene: 3. Germline-derived CDR1 and CDR2 are WNHNN and SYGVQD (reference sequence). CDR3 length: 17 amino acids. CDR3: CASSETSGRISTDTQYF. In DNA form, the CDR3 reads TGCGCCAGCAGTGAGACTAGCGGGAGGATTAGCACAGATACGCAGTATTTT.

V is TRBV7-8 and J is TRBJ1-1; TRBD1 agrees at 7 bases. This CDR3 region has 13 residues. Germline CDR1 is SGHVS and CDR2 is FQNEAQ. V lost 6 bases and J lost 3; bases outside the gene matches: 4. This CDR3 reads CASSTGADTEAFF. The CDR3 DNA sequence: TGTGCCAGCAGTACAGGGGCGGACACTGAAGCTTTCTTT.

The V and J genes are TRBV5-6 and TRBJ1-1; 12 bases agree with TRBD1. The CDR3 runs to 14 residues. V dropped 1 base and J dropped 8; count of bases not matched to a gene: 3. CDR1 is SGHDT, CDR2 YYEEEE, per germline. Here the CDR3 reads CASSLRDRGLEAFF. CDR3 nucleotides: TGTGCCAGCAGCTTGCGGGACAGGGGGCTGGAAGCTTTCTTT.

The rearrangement joins TRBV6-5 to TRBJ1-1, with D possibly TRBD1 on 5 matching bases. There are 11 residues in the CDR3. The germline CDR1 and CDR2 sequences are MNHEY and SVGAGI. V was cut by 2 bases and J by 10 bases, with 8 bases left in between. The CDR3 nucleotides read TGTGCCAGCAGTTACCAGGGATCAGCTTTCTTT. Amino acids: CASSYQGSAFF.

The rearrangement uses TRBV27 and TRBJ2-1, with 10 bases aligning to TRBD2. The CDR3 covers 14 residues. V was pared by 8 bases and J by 8 bases, with 9 bases of the junction left unmatched. Germline CDR1 is MNHEY and CDR2 is SMNVEV (reference sequence). The DNA of the CDR3 is TGTGCCAGCGGCCCTAGCGGGAGTACCCATGAGCAGTTCTTC. Amino acids: CASGPSGSTHEQFF.

The rearrangement joins TRBV30 to TRBJ1-2; no definite D call. The germline V gene has CDR1 GTSNPN and CDR2 SVGIG (reference sequence). V dropped 3 bases and J dropped 8 bases, with 22 bases sitting between them. This CDR3 region has 15 residues. The CDR3 loop is CAWSRAPGGFQGYTF. The CDR3 DNA reads TGTGCCTGGAGCCGGGCTCCGGGAGGGTTTCAAGGCTACACCTTC.

This chain links TRBV11-3 with TRBJ2-7; 9 bases are a match to TRBD1. The CDR3 is 15 residues long. Germline CDR1 is SGHNT and CDR2 is YENEEA. Germline trimming cut 2 bases from V and 6 bases from J; bases unmatched to any gene: 8. CDR3 amino acids: CASSLTPGTGFEQYF. DNA for the CDR3: TGTGCCAGCAGCTTAACCCCCGGGACAGGGTTCGAGCAGTACTTC.

This sequence joins TRBV30 and TRBJ2-3; 7 nucleotides match TRBD1. The CDR3 spans 13 residues. V trimming: 3 bases; J trimming: 3 bases; junction bases outside the gene matches: 3. Germline V gene sequence: CDR1 GTSNPN, CDR2 SVGIG (reference sequence). The CDR3 region is CAWRTGWTDTQYF. CDR3 nucleotides: TGTGCCTGGAGGACAGGGTGGACAGATACGCAGTATTTT.

The V gene is TRBV28, the J gene TRBJ2-3; D not certain. V was clipped by 5 bases and J by 0 bases, with 6 bases between them. The germline V gene encodes CDR1 MDHEN and CDR2 SYDVKM. CDR3 length equals 13 residues. CDR3 sequence (DNA): TGTGCCAGCAGTCCACAGAGCACAGATACGCAGTATTTT. Protein product: CASSPQSTDTQYF.

This rearrangement joins TRBV30 to TRBJ2-7; TRBD2 matches 8 bases. The CDR3 consists of 17 residues. In germline, CDR1 is GTSNPN, CDR2 SVGIG (reference sequence). Germline trimming cut 0 bases from V and 2 bases from J; bases unmatched to any gene: 12. CDR3 nucleotides: TGTGCCTGGAGTGTACTCTCCGGCGGGAGGATTACCTACGAGCAGTACTTC. Its protein product is CAWSVLSGGRITYEQYF.

This clone is a singleton in its sample. The rearrangement links TRBV28 to TRBJ1-1; weak D call: TRBD1 (6 bases). CDR1 and CDR2 (germline): MDHEN, SYDVKM. Between the trimmed V and J ends, which lost 7 bases and 8 bases, there was a span of 8 bases. The CDR3 spans 10 residues. The CDR3 DNA is TGTGCCAGCATCAGGGGCGAAGCTTTCTTT. Translation gives CASIRGEAFF.

This clone was counted a single time. The chain combines TRBV4-1 with TRBJ1-4; TRBD1 aligns across 7 bases. Germline values: CDR1 MGHRA, CDR2 YSYEKL. Trimming took 2 bases from V and 7 from J; bases not matched to a gene: 7. The CDR3 spans 15 residues. The CDR3 spells CASSQQGERFEKLFF. CDR3 bases: TGCGCCAGCAGCCAACAGGGGGAACGTTTTGAAAAACTGTTTTTT.

The chain couples TRBV29-1 to TRBJ1-4; 7 nucleotides match TRBD1. Germline loops: CDR1 SQVTM, CDR2 ANQGSEA. The CDR3 runs 14 residues. V was clipped by 6 bases and J by 4 bases; unmatched bases: 8. CDR3 loop: CSVRQGPFNEKLFF. CDR3 coding DNA: TGCAGCGTGAGACAGGGCCCGTTTAATGAAAAACTGTTTTTT.

The chain links TRBV13 to TRBJ2-1; TRBD2 matches 7 bases. CDR1 and CDR2 (germline): PRHDT, FYEKMQ (reference sequence). The CDR3 spans 15 residues. V shed 5 bases, J shed 2 bases, and the junction held 6 bases outside the gene matches. CDR3 DNA sequence: TGTGCCAGCAGCCCGGGGGGTAGCCCCTACAATGAGCAGTTCTTC. Its translation is CASSPGGSPYNEQFF.

The CDR3 loop reads CASSFSDRTATEAFF. The CDR3 nucleotides read TGTGCCAGCAGCTTTTCTGACAGAACGGCCACTGAAGCTTTCTTT. This rearrangement joins TRBV5-6 to TRBJ1-1, with a possible D match to TRBD1 (5 bases). The V end lost 2 bases, the J end lost 4 bases, and 15 bases lay between the germline ends. The CDR3 is made up of 15 amino acids. Germline CDR1 and CDR2: SGHDT and YYEEEE.

The V call is TRBV5-1, the J call TRBJ2-2; D might be TRBD1 (6 bases). CDR3 length: 13 residues. V dropped 2 bases and J dropped 7 bases, with 9 bases sitting between them. Germline CDR1 reads SGHRS; CDR2 reads YFSETQ. The CDR3 is CASSLQGNGELFF. The CDR3 DNA reads TGCGCCAGCAGCTTACAGGGTAACGGGGAGCTGTTTTTT.

This chain's CDR3 is CASSPFTVTTDTQYF. The CDR3 DNA follows: TGTGCCAGCAGCCCTTTCACCGTAACTACAGATACGCAGTATTTT. The V call is TRBV7-2, the J call TRBJ2-3; D gene ambiguous. The CDR3 runs 15 residues. V lost 5 bases and J lost 3, with 15 bases in between. CDR1 and CDR2 from the germline V gene are SGHTA and FQGNSA. Full variable domain (remainder filled in from reference TRBV7-2 and TRBJ2-3): GAGVSQSPSNKVTEKGKDVELRCDPISGHTALYWYRQSLGQGLEFLIYFQGNSAPDKSGLPSDRFSAERTGGSVSTLTIQRTQQEDSAVYLCASSPFTVTTDTQYFGPGTRLTVL.

The chain employs TRBV10-3 and TRBJ2-2, with D perhaps matching TRBD1 (5 bases). The CDR3 runs 14 residues. CDR1 is ENHRY, CDR2 SYGVKD, per germline. Trimming pared 5 bases from V and 1 base from J, leaving 8 bases between. The CDR3 DNA follows: TGTGCCATCAGTTCCACAGGGAACACCGGGGAGCTGTTTTTT. Translating it yields CAISSTGNTGELFF.

The genes are TRBV28 and TRBJ2-7; 10 positions match TRBD2. This CDR3 is built from 15 residues. Germline V gene data show CDR1 as MDHEN and CDR2 as SYDVKM. V dropped 7 bases and J dropped 3; count of bases not matched to a gene: 9. The CDR3, as DNA: TGTGCCAGCACGAGGGGCCTAGCGGGGGTCTACGAGCAGTACTTC. Protein: CASTRGLAGVYEQYF.

The V and J genes are TRBV2 and TRBJ1-2; D possibly corresponds to TRBD1 (6 bases). The CDR3 has 12 residues. Trimming removed 8 bases from V and 5 bases from J, with 12 bases in between. CDR1 SNHLY and CDR2 FYNNEI come from the germline V gene. This CDR3 reads CASGGGGYGYTF. The CDR3 DNA reads as TGTGCCAGCGGGGGAGGGGGATATGGCTACACCTTC.

This chain uses TRBV19 with TRBJ2-5, with TRBD2 matching over 7 bases. This CDR3 has 14 amino acids. From germline, CDR1 is LNHDA and CDR2 SQIVND (reference sequence). The ends lost 7 bases at V and 1 base at J; junction bases unmatched: 6. CDR3 in amino acids: CASTDGTTQETQYF. CDR3 in DNA: TGTGCCAGTACCGACGGGACTACCCAAGAGACCCAGTACTTC.

V and J are TRBV29-1 and TRBJ1-1; D is uncertain. The V gene lost 3 bases and the J gene lost 1 base, with 9 bases spanning the gap. In germline, CDR1 is SQVTM, CDR2 ANQGSEA. This CDR3 region has 13 residues. The CDR3, as DNA: TGCAGCGTTGACGGGGTAGGGAACACTGAAGCTTTCTTT. Amino acids: CSVDGVGNTEAFF.